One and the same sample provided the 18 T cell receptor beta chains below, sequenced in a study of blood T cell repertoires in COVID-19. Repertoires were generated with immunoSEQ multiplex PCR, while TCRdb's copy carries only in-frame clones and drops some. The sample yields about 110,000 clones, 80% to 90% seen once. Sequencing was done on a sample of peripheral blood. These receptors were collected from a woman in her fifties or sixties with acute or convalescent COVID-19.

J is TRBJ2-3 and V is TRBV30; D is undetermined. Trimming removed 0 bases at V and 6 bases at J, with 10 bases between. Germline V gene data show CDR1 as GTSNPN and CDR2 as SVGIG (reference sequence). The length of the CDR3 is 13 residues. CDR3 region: CAWSVQGGDTQYF. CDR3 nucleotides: TGTGCCTGGAGTGTACAAGGCGGTGATACGCAGTATTTT.

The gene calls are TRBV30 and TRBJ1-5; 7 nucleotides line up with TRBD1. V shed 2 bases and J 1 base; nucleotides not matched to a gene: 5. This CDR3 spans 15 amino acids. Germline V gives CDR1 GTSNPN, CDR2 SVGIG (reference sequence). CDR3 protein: CAWSFGTASNQPQHF. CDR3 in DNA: TGTGCCTGGAGTTTCGGGACAGCAAGCAATCAGCCCCAGCATTTT.

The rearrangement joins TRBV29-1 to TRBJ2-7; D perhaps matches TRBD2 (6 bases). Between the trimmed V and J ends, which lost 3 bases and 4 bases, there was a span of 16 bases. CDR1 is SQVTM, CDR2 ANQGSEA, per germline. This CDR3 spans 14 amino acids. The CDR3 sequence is CSVDGGGASYEQYF. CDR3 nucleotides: TGCAGCGTTGATGGTGGCGGGGCTAGTTACGAGCAGTACTTC.

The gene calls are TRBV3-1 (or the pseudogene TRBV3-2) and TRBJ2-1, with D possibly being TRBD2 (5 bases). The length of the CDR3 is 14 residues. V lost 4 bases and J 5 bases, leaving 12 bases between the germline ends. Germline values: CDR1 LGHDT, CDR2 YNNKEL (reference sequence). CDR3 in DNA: TGTGCCAGCAGCCTCCTAGCAAGAGACAATGAGCAGTTCTTC. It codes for CASSLLARDNEQFF.

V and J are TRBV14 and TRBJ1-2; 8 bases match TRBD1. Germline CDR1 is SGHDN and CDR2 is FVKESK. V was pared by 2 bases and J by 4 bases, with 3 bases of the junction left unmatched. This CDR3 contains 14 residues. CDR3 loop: CASSQIQGGYGYTF. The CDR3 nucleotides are TGTGCCAGCAGCCAAATACAGGGGGGCTATGGCTACACCTTC.

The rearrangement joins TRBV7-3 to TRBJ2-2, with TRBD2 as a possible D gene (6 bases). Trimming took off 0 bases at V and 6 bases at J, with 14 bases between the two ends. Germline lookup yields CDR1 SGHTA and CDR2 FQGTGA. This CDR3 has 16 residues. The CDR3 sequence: CASSLTPGGLPGELFF. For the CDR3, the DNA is TGTGCCAGCAGCTTAACTCCCGGGGGTTTACCCGGGGAGCTGTTTTTT.

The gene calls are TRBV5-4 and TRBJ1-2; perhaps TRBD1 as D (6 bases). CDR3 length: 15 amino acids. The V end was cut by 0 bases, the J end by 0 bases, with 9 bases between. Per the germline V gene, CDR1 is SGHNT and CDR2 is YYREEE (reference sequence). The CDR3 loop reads CASSLDRTANYGYTF. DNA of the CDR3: TGTGCCAGCAGCTTGGACAGGACAGCTAACTATGGCTACACCTTC.

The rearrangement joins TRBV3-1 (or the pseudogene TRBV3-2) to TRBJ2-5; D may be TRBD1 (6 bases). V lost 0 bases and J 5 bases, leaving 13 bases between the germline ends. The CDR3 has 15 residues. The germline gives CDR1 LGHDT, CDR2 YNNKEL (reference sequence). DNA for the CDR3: TGTGCCAGCAGCCAAGAGGGCAGGGGAGTGGAGACCCAGTACTTC. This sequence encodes CASSQEGRGVETQYF.

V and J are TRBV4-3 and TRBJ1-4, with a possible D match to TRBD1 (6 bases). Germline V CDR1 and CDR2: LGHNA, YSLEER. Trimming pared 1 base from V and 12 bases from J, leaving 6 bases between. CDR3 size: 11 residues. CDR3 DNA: TGCGCCAGCAGCCAAGGGACAGAACTGTTTTTT. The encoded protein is CASSQGTELFF.

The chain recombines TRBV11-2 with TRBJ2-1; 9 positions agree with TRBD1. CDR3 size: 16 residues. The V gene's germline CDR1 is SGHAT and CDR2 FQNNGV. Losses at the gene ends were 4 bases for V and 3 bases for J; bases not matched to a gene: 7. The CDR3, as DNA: TGTGCCAGCAGCTCCCGGGACAGGGATATCTACAATGAGCAGTTCTTC. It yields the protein CASSSRDRDIYNEQFF.

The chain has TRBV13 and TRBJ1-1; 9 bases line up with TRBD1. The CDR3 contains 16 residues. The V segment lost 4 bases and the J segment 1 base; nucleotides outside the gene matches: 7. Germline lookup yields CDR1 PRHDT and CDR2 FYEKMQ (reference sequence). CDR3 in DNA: TGTGCCAGCAGCTCCCCCGGGACAGGGACGAACACTGAAGCTTTCTTT. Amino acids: CASSSPGTGTNTEAFF.

The CDR3 sequence is CARSLAWGDGYTF. The CDR3 coding sequence is TGTGCCAGAAGCTTGGCTTGGGGGGATGGCTACACCTTC. This chain links TRBV5-3 with TRBJ1-2; D is perhaps TRBD1 (5 bases). TRBV5-3 is reported as an ORF; its role is uncertain. V was shortened by 0 bases and J by 6 bases, with 9 bases between the two germline ends. This CDR3 comprises 13 residues.

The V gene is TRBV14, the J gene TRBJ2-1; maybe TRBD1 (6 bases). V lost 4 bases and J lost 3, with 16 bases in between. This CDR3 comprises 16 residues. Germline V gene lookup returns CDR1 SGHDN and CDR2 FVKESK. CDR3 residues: CASSRNAGTYYNEQFF. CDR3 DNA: TGTGCCAGCAGCCGAAACGCCGGGACATACTACAATGAGCAGTTCTTC.

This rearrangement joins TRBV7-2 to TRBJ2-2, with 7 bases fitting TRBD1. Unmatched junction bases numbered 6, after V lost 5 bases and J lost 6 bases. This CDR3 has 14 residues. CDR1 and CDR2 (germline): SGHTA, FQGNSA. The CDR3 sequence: CASSPGQIPGELFF. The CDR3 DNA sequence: TGTGCCAGCAGCCCGGGACAGATCCCCGGGGAGCTGTTTTTT. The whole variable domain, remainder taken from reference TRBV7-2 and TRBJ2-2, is GAGVSQSPSNKVTEKGKDVELRCDPISGHTALYWYRQSLGQGLEFLIYFQGNSAPDKSGLPSDRFSAERTGGSVSTLTIQRTQQEDSAVYLCASSPGQIPGELFFGEGSRLTVL.

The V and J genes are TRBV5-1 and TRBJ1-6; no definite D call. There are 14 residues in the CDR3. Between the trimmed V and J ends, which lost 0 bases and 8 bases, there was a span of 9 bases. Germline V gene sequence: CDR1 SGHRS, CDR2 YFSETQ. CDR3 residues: CASSLDSSDSPLHF. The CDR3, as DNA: TGCGCCAGCAGCTTGGACAGTTCGGATTCACCCCTCCACTTT. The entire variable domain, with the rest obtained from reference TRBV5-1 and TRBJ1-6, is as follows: KAGVTQTPRYLIKTRGQQVTLSCSPISGHRSVSWYQQTPGQGLQFLFEYFSETQRNKGNFPGRFSGRQFSNSRSEMNVSTLELGDSALYLCASSLDSSDSPLHFGNGTRLTVT.

The CDR3 loop reads CASSVSGGASTDTQYF. CDR3 DNA: TGTGCCAGCAGTGTGAGCGGGGGGGCGAGCACAGATACGCAGTATTTT. The rearrangement uses TRBV9 and TRBJ2-3; 10 bases fit TRBD2. Germline values: CDR1 SGDLS, CDR2 YYNGEE. The CDR3 runs 16 residues. V trimming: 5 bases; J trimming: 0 bases; junction bases outside the gene matches: 6.

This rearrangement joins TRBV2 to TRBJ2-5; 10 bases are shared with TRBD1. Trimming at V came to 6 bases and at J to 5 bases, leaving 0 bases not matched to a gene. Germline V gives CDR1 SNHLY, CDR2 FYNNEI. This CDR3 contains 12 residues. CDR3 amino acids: CASRGQGETQYF. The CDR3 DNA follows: TGTGCCAGCAGGGGACAGGGGGAGACCCAGTACTTC. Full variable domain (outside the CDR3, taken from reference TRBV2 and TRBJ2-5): EPEVTQTPSHQVTQMGQEVILRCVPISNHLYFYWYRQILGQKVEFLVSFYNNEISEKSEIFDDQFSVERPDGSNFTLKIRSTKLEDSAMYFCASRGQGETQYFGPGTRLLVL.

The CDR3 sequence is CSVEDRMNTEAFF. The CDR3 DNA follows: TGCAGCGTAGAGGACAGAATGAACACTGAAGCTTTCTTT. V and J are TRBV29-1 and TRBJ1-1; the D gene is possibly TRBD1 (6 bases). V dropped 6 bases and J dropped 0 bases, with 11 bases sitting between them. This CDR3 is 13 amino acids long. Germline CDR1 SQVTM, CDR2 ANQGSEA.